The 18 T cell receptor beta chains presented below share a single source sample, sequenced in a study of Graves' ophthalmopathy and Graves' hyperthyroidism. The TCR beta CDR3 regions underwent amplification from RNA transcripts. An initial RT-PCR round employing HTBI primers preceded a second-round multiplex PCR. TCRdb fed the multiplex PCR reads into MiXCR, producing one record per CDR3 protein. The repertoire holds hundreds of thousands of distinct CDR3 sequences, under 25% seen once, with 2.5% to 3% in the top ten. Material for sequencing was peripheral blood. These receptors came from a woman between 18 and 30 years old with stable Graves' hyperthyroidism.

This clonotype has ten or more counts. The CDR3 bases are TGTGCCAGCAGCCGTATACTCCGGGACTTCTATGGCTACACCTTC. It translates to CASSRILRDFYGYTF. The chain combines TRBV13 with TRBJ1-2, with D tentatively TRBD1 (5 bases). Germline V CDR1 and CDR2: PRHDT, FYEKMQ (reference sequence). This CDR3 has 15 amino acids. Trimming left V 5 bases short and J 4 bases short, with 17 bases between.

Ten or more counts support this clonotype. The chain carries TRBV11-2 and TRBJ1-2; D perhaps matches TRBD1 (6 bases). Germline V CDR1 and CDR2: SGHAT, FQNNGV. CDR3 length equals 18 residues. Trimming removed 1 base from V and 2 bases from J, with 20 bases in between. This chain's CDR3 is CASSLVWARGSQNYGYTF. The CDR3 DNA is TGTGCCAGCAGCTTAGTTTGGGCCAGGGGATCGCAAAACTATGGCTACACCTTC.

This clonotype occurred a few times. V is TRBV28 and J is TRBJ2-4; a weak D match, TRBD1 (5 bases). The CDR3 runs to 15 residues. Trimming left V 6 bases short and J 2 bases short, with 14 bases between. Germline CDR1 MDHEN, CDR2 SYDVKM. DNA of the CDR3: TGTGCCAGCAGCGCGTCCCAGGGTTCCAAAAACATTCAGTACTTC. It encodes CASSASQGSKNIQYF.

This clonotype was seen only a few times. A read error may produce the germline difference seen at one junction end. The chain combines TRBV30 with TRBJ1-6; no reliable D call. The CDR3 length is 15 residues. Per the germline V gene, CDR1 is GTSNPN and CDR2 is SVGIG (reference sequence). The CDR3 reads CVWRIGGSYNSPLHF. CDR3 nucleotides: TGTGTCTGGAGGATTGGCGGCTCCTATAATTCACCCCTCCACTTT.

This clonotype was seen many times. This chain connects TRBV4-1 to TRBJ2-2, with 12 bases lining up with TRBD1. Losses at the gene ends were 2 bases for V and 6 bases for J; bases not matched to a gene: 4. Germline V gene lookup returns CDR1 MGHRA and CDR2 YSYEKL. The CDR3 runs 16 residues. The CDR3 spells CASSQRDRGLAGELFF. CDR3 nucleotides: TGCGCCAGCAGCCAACGGGACAGGGGGCTGGCCGGGGAGCTGTTTTTT.

This clonotype was counted only a few times. The V gene is TRBV30, the J gene TRBJ2-7, with a tentative D call TRBD2 (7 bases). The CDR3 length is 13 residues. The germline V gene encodes CDR1 GTSNPN and CDR2 SVGIG (reference sequence). V was trimmed by 3 bases and J by 6 bases, leaving 15 bases between them. The CDR3 loop is CAWSTGGRIEQYF. In nucleotides, the CDR3 is TGTGCCTGGAGCACCGGGGGGCGGATCGAGCAGTACTTC.

This clonotype was seen at least ten times. This rearrangement joins TRBV27 to TRBJ1-2; weak D call: TRBD1 (6 bases). Trimming took off 3 bases at V and 4 bases at J, with 12 bases between the two ends. Per the germline V gene, CDR1 is MNHEY and CDR2 is SMNVEV (reference sequence). The length of the CDR3 is 14 residues. The CDR3 is CASSFAGGGYGYTF. DNA of the CDR3: TGTGCCAGCAGTTTCGCTGGGGGCGGCTATGGCTACACCTTC.

The V gene is TRBV5-1, the J gene TRBJ1-1, with a weak D call TRBD1 (5 bases). The CDR3 is made up of 13 amino acids. In germline, CDR1 is SGHRS, CDR2 YFSETQ. The V end lost 0 bases, the J end lost 6 bases, and 9 bases lay between the germline ends. CDR3 in amino acids: CASSLGGLAEAFF. CDR3 bases: TGCGCCAGCAGCTTGGGGGGACTCGCTGAAGCTTTCTTT.

A few counts support this clonotype. This clone may be a read error of a much larger clone one base away. The chain carries TRBV20-1 and TRBJ1-2, with D perhaps TRBD1 (6 bases). Germline CDR1 reads DFQATT; CDR2 reads SNEGSKA (reference sequence). The length of the CDR3 is 12 residues. The CDR3: CSAQGSNYGYSF. CDR3 sequence (DNA): TGCAGTGCACAGGGATCTAACTATGGCTACAGCTTC.

This clonotype was detected many times. This sequence joins TRBV6-2 or TRBV6-3 and TRBJ2-7, with a possible D match to TRBD2 (5 bases). CDR1 and CDR2 from the germline V gene are MNHEY and SVGEGT. Trimming stripped 6 bases from V and 5 bases from J, with 20 bases between. The CDR3 is 15 residues long. The CDR3 here is CASSPMGPWGDEQYF. CDR3 bases: TGTGCCAGCAGCCCCATGGGCCCATGGGGAGACGAGCAGTACTTC.

The gene calls are TRBV20-1 and TRBJ1-1; D is ambiguous. CDR3 length: 14 residues. V was cut by 4 bases and J by 0 bases, with 12 bases left in between. Germline CDR1 DFQATT, CDR2 SNEGSKA (reference sequence). The CDR3 region has the DNA TGCAGTGCTACCCCTCTCCCTCTGAACACTGAAGCTTTCTTT. Amino acid sequence: CSATPLPLNTEAFF.

This clonotype showed up many times. The chain links TRBV3-1 to TRBJ2-3, with 9 positions matching TRBD2. Germline lookup yields CDR1 LGHDT and CDR2 YNNKEL (reference sequence). V trimming: 0 bases; J trimming: 4 bases; junction bases outside the gene matches: 8. The CDR3 sequence is 17 residues long. This CDR3 reads CASSQDPPSGTSDTQYF. In nucleotides, the CDR3 is TGTGCCAGCAGCCAAGATCCCCCTAGCGGGACTTCAGATACGCAGTATTTT.

In its sample, this clonotype was seen many times. The chain carries TRBV19 and TRBJ1-2; D not resolved. Germline assignment: CDR1 LNHDA and CDR2 SQIVND (reference sequence). This CDR3 comprises 13 residues. Trimming shortened V by 2 bases and J by 7 bases, and 11 bases separated the two germline ends. DNA for the CDR3: TGTGCCAGTAGTATACTTCGCCAACGTGGCTACACCTTC. This sequence encodes CASSILRQRGYTF.

This clonotype came up a few times. This chain connects TRBV12-3 or TRBV12-4 to TRBJ2-7; possibly TRBD1 for D (6 bases). Trimming took off 1 base at V and 5 bases at J, with 12 bases between the two ends. The CDR3 has 14 residues. The CDR3 region is CASSLGQGSHEQYF. The CDR3 DNA sequence: TGTGCCAGCAGTTTAGGGCAGGGGTCCCACGAGCAGTACTTC.

This clonotype was seen repeatedly, ten times or more. The CDR3: CASSPLLEAEAFF. The DNA of the CDR3 is TGTGCCAGCAGCCCCCTTTTGGAGGCTGAAGCTTTCTTT. This chain links TRBV3-1 with TRBJ1-1, with D uncertain. There are 13 residues in the CDR3. Trimming stripped 4 bases from V and 6 bases from J, with 12 bases between. Germline lookup yields CDR1 LGHDT and CDR2 YNNKEL (reference sequence).

This clonotype was seen repeatedly, ten times or more. J is TRBJ2-7 and V is TRBV27, with D unclear. This CDR3 is built from 14 residues. Germline loops: CDR1 MNHEY, CDR2 SMNVEV (reference sequence). V dropped 4 bases and J dropped 1 base, with 11 bases sitting between them. CDR3 DNA sequence: TGTGCCAGCAGTTCGAGGACGGATTCCTACGAGCAGTACTTC. Translating it yields CASSSRTDSYEQYF.

This clonotype was observed a few times. This rearrangement joins TRBV6-4 to TRBJ2-5, with TRBD1 identical over 11 bases. V was clipped by 7 bases and J by 3 bases; unmatched bases: 7. This CDR3 region has 15 residues. Germline V gives CDR1 MRHNA, CDR2 SNTAGT. The CDR3, as DNA: TGTGCCAGCACTGGGACAGGGGGACTTAAAGAGACCCAGTACTTC. Translation: CASTGTGGLKETQYF.

This clonotype was observed a handful of times. This sequence joins TRBV12-3 or TRBV12-4 and TRBJ1-1; tentative D call: TRBD1 (6 bases). The CDR3 has 14 amino acids. V shed 3 bases and J shed 8 bases, with 16 bases lying between them. The CDR3 coding sequence is TGTGCCAGCAGTTTCCTCTCCGCGGGGGCGGAAGCTTTCTTT. Translated, it gives CASSFLSAGAEAFF.